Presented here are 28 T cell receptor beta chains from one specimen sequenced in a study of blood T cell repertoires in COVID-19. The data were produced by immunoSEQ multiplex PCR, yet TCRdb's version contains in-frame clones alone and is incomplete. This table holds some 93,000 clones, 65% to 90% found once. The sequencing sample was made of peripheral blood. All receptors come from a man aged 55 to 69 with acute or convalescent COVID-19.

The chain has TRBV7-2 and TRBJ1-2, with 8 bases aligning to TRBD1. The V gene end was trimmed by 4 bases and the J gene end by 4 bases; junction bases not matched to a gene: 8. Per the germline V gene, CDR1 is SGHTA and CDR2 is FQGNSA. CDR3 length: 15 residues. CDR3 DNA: TGTGCCAGCAGCTCCGGGACAGGACTCTCCTATGGCTACACCTTC. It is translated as CASSSGTGLSYGYTF.

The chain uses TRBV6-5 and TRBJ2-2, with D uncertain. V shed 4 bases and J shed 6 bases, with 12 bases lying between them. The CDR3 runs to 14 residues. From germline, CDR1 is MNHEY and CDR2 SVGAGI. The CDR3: CASSWSKESGELFF. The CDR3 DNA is TGTGCCAGCAGTTGGTCAAAGGAGTCCGGGGAGCTGTTTTTT.

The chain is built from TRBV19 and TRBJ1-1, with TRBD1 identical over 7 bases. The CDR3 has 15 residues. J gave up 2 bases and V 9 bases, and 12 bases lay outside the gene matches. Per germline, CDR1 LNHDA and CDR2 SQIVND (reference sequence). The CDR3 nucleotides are TGTGCCAGCTCCGGGACAGCTGATAGAAACACTGAAGCTTTCTTT. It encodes CASSGTADRNTEAFF.

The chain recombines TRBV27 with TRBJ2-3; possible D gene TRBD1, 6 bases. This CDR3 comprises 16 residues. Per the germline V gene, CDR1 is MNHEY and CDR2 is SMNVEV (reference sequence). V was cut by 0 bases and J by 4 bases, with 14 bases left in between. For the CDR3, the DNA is TGTGCCAGCAGTTTATCCCCGACAGGATTTCCAGATACGCAGTATTTT. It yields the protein CASSLSPTGFPDTQYF.

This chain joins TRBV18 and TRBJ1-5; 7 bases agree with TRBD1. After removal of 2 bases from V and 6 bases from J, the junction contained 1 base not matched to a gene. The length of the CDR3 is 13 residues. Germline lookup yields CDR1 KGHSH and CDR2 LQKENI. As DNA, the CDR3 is TGTGCCAGCTCACCAACAGGGGTTCAGCCCCAGCATTTT. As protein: CASSPTGVQPQHF.

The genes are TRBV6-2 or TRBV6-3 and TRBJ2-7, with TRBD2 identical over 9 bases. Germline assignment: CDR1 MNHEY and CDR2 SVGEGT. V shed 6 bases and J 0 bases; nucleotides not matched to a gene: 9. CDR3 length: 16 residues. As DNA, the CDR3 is TGTGCCAGCAGCCCTGGAGCGGGAGGCCCCTCCTACGAGCAGTACTTC. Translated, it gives CASSPGAGGPSYEQYF.

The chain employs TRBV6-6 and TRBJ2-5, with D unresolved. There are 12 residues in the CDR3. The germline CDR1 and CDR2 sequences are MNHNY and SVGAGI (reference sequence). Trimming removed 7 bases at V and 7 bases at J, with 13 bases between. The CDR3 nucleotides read TGTGCCAGCACCGCGATGCGCGGGACCCAGTACTTC. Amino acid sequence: CASTAMRGTQYF.

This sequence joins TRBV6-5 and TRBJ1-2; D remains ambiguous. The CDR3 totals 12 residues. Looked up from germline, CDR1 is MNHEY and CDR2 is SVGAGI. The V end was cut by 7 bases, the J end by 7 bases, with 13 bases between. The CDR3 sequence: CASKPVLVGYTF. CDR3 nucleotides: TGTGCCAGCAAACCGGTTCTAGTTGGCTACACCTTC.

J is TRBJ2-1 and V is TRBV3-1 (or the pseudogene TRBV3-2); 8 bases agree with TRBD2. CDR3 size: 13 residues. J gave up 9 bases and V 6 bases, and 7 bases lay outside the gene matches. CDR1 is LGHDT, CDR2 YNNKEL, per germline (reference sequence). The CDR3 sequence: CASRGTSAGEQFF. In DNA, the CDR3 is TGTGCCAGCAGGGGGACTAGTGCCGGTGAGCAGTTCTTC.

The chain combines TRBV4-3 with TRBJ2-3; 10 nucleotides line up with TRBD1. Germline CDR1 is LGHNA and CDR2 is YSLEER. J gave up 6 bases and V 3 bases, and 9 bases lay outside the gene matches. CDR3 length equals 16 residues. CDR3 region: CASSHGGTGALDTQYF. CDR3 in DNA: TGCGCCAGCAGCCATGGCGGGACAGGGGCCCTGGATACGCAGTATTTT.

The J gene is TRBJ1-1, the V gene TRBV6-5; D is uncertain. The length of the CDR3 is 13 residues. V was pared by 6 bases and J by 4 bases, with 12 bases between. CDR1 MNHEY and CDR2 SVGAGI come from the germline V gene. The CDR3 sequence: CASSDGYGTEAFF. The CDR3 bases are TGTGCCAGCAGCGACGGGTATGGCACTGAAGCTTTCTTT.

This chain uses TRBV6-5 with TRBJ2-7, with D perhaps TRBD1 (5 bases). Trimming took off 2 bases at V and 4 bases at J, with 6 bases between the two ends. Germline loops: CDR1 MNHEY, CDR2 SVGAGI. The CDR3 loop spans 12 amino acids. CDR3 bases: TGTGCCAGCAGTTACGCAGGGTACGAGCAGTACTTC. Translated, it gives CASSYAGYEQYF.

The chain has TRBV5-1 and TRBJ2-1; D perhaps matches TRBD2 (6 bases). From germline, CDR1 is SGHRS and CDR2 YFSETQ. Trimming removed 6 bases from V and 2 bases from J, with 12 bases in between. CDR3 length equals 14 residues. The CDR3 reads CASTREPTYNEQFF. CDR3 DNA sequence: TGCGCCAGCACCCGGGAGCCCACCTACAATGAGCAGTTCTTC. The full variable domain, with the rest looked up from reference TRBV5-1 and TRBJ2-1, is KAGVTQTPRYLIKTRGQQVTLSCSPISGHRSVSWYQQTPGQGLQFLFEYFSETQRNKGNFPGRFSGRQFSNSRSEMNVSTLELGDSALYLCASTREPTYNEQFFGPGTRLTVL.

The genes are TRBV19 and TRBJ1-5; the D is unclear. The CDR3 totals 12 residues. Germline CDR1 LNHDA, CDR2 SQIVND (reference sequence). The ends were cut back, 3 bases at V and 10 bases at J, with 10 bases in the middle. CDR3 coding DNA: TGTGCCAGTAGTATCGGGTCGGGACCCCAGCATTTT. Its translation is CASSIGSGPQHF.

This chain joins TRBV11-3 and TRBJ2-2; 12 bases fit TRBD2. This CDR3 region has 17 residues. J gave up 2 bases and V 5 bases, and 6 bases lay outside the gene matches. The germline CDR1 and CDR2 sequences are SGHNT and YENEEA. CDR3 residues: CASSPRLAGANTGELFF. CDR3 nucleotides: TGTGCCAGCAGCCCCCGACTAGCGGGGGCCAACACCGGGGAGCTGTTTTTT.

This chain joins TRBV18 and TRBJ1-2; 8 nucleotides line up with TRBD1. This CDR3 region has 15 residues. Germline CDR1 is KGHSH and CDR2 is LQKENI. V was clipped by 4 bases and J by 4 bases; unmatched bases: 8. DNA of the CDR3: TGTGCCAGCTCACTCGGACAGGGCCCGGGCTATGGCTACACCTTC. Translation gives CASSLGQGPGYGYTF.

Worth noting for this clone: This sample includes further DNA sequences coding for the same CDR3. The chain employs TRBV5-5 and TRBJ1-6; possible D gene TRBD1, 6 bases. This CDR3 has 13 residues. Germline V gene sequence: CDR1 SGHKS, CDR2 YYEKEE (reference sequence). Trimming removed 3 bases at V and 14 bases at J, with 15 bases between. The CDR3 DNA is TGTGCCAGCAGCTCTACCGGGGGGCTGGCCCTCCACTTT. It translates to CASSSTGGLALHF.

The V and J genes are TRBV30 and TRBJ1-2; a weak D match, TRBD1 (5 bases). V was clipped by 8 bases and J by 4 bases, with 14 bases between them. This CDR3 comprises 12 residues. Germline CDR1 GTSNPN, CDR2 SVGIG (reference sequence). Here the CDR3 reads CAHLGGLYGYTF. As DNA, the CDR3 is TGTGCCCATCTCGGGGGACTCTATGGCTACACCTTC.

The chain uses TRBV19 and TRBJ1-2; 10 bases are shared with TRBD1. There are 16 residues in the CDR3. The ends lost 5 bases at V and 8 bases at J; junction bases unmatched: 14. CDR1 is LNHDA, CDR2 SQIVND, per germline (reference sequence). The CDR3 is CASSLPEIRDRGGYTF. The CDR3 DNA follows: TGTGCCAGTAGTCTCCCAGAAATACGGGACAGGGGAGGCTACACCTTC.

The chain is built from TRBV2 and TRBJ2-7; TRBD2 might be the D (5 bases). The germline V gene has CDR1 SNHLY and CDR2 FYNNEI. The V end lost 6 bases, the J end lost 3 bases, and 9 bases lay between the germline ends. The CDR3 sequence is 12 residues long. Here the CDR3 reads CASSYRDYEQYF. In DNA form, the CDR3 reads TGTGCCAGCAGCTACCGGGACTACGAGCAGTACTTC. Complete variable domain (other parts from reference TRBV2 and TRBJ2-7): EPEVTQTPSHQVTQMGQEVILRCVPISNHLYFYWYRQILGQKVEFLVSFYNNEISEKSEIFDDQFSVERPDGSNFTLKIRSTKLEDSAMYFCASSYRDYEQYFGPGTRLTVT.

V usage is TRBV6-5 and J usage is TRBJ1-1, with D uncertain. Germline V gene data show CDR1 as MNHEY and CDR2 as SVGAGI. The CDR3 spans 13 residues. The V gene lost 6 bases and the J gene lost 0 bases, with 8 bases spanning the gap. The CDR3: CASRKRVNTEAFF. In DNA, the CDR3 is TGTGCCAGCAGGAAACGGGTGAACACTGAAGCTTTCTTT.

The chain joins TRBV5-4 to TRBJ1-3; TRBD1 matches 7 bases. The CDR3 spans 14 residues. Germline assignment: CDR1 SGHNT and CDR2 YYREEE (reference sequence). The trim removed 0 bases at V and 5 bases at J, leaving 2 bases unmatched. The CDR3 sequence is CASSLGQGRNTIYF. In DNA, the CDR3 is TGTGCCAGCAGCTTGGGACAGGGAAGAAACACCATATATTTT.

The CDR3 spells CASSLVPLSGNTIYF. CDR3 DNA: TGCGCCAGCAGCTTGGTGCCACTCTCTGGAAACACCATATATTTT. This chain uses TRBV5-1 with TRBJ1-3; D is unresolved. Germline V gene data show CDR1 as SGHRS and CDR2 as YFSETQ. This CDR3 comprises 15 residues. The V end lost 0 bases, the J end lost 0 bases, and 7 bases lay between the germline ends.

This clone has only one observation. CDR3 loop: CASSLDRGDTGELFF. CDR3 sequence (DNA): TGTGCCAGCAGTCTCGACAGGGGCGACACCGGGGAGCTGTTTTTT. The V call is TRBV28, the J call TRBJ2-2; 8 positions match TRBD1. V lost 5 bases to trimming and J lost 3 bases; unmatched junction nucleotides: 5. The germline V gene encodes CDR1 MDHEN and CDR2 SYDVKM. This CDR3 has 15 residues.

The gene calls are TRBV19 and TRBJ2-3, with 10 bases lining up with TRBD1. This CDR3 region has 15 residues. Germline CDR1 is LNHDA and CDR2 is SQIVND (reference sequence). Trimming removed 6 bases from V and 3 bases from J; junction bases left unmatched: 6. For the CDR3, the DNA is TGTGCCAGTAGGAGGGGACAGGGGAGGACAGATACGCAGTATTTT. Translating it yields CASRRGQGRTDTQYF.

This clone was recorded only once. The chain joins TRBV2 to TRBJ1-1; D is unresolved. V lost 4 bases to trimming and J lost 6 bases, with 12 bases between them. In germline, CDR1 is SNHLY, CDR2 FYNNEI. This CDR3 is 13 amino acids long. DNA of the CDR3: TGTGCCAGCAGTGTACCGGGGATATCTGAAGCTTTCTTT. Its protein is CASSVPGISEAFF.

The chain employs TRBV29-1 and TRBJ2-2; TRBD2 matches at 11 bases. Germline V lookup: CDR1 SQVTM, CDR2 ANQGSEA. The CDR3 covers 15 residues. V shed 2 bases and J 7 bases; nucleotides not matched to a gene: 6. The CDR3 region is CSVEFGTSGIGELFF. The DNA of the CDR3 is TGCAGCGTTGAATTCGGGACTAGCGGAATCGGGGAGCTGTTTTTT.

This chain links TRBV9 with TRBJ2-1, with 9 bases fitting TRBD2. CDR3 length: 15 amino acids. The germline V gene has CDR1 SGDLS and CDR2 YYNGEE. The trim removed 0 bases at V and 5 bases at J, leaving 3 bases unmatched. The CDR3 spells CASSVEPSGNNEQFF. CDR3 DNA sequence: TGTGCCAGCAGCGTAGAGCCTAGCGGGAACAATGAGCAGTTCTTC.